The sequence of this T cell receptor (beta chain) was determined in a study of early T cells in non-severe SARS-CoV-2 infection. CDR1 is DFQATT, CDR2 SNEGSKA, per germline (reference sequence). This CDR3 contains 13 residues. With 2 bases removed from V and 5 bases from J, the gap between germline ends came to 12 bases. This clonotype was observed many times. One entry per CDR3 protein results from TCRdb running MiXCR on the 5' RACE reads. There are about 77,000 distinct CDR3 sequences in the sample; roughly 12% occur only once, and 15% to 17% lies in the top ten. The V and J genes are TRBV20-1 and TRBJ1-2; D is possibly TRBD1 (6 bases). This specimen consisted of whole blood, obtained at baseline. The receptor was isolated from an adult who was a healthcare worker with PCR-confirmed SARS-CoV-2 infection or an uninfected control (not recorded which). The donor label of this sample is uncertain. DNA of the CDR3: TGCAGTGCTAGAAGGACAGATTCTTATGGCTACACCTTC. Its protein is CSARRTDSYGYTF.